This TCR beta chain was obtained from a study of blood T cell repertoires in COVID-19. The assay was immunoSEQ multiplex PCR, and TCRdb's table has in-frame clones only and misses some. The top ten hold more than 0.95% of the sample, which has some 420,000 clones, approximately 92% seen once. Donors in Cohort 3 who had recovered were those with two negative PCRs, healthcare professional clearance, or resolution of their symptoms. This CDR3 region has 15 residues. Trimming shortened V by 5 bases and J by 0 bases, and 10 bases separated the two germline ends. Germline V gene lookup returns CDR1 MDHEN and CDR2 SYDVKM.

The sample consisted of PBMCs or T cells enriched from blood (not recorded which). This sequence originates from a man in his thirties or forties who had recovered from COVID-19. The chain combines TRBV28 with TRBJ1-4; no reliable D call. CDR3 coding DNA: TGTGCCAGCAGTCCCTACTTTGCAACTAATGAAAAACTGTTTTTT. It yields the protein CASSPYFATNEKLFF.